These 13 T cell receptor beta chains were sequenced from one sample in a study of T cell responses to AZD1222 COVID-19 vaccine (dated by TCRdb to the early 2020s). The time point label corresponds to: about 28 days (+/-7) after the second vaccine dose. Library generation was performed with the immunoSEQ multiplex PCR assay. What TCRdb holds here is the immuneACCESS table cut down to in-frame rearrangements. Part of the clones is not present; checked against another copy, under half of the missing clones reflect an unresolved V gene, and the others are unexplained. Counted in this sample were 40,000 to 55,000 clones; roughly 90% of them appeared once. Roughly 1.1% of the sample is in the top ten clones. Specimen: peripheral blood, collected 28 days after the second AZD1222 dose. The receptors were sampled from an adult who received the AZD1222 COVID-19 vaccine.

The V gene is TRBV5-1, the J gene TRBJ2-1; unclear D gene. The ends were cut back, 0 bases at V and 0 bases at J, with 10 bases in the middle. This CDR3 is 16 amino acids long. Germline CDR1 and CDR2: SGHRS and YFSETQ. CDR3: CASSLVGSISYNEQFF. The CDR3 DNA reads TGCGCCAGCAGCTTGGTGGGTTCGATCTCCTACAATGAGCAGTTCTTC.

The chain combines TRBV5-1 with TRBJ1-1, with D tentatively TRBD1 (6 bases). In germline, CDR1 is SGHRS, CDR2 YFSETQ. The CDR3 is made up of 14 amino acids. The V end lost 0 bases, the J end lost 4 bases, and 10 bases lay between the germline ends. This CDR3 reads CASSLVGGVTEAFF. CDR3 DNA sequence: TGCGCCAGCAGCTTGGTCGGGGGCGTCACTGAAGCTTTCTTT.

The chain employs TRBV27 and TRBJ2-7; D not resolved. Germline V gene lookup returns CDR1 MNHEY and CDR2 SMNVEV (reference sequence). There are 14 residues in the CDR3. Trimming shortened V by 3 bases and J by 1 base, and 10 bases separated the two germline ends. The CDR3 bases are TGTGCCAGCAGTTTCGGCCCTAGATCCTACGAGCAGTACTTC. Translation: CASSFGPRSYEQYF.

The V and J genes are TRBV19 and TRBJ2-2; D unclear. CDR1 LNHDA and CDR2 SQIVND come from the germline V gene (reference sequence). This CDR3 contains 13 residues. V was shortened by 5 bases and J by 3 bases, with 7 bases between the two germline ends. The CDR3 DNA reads TGTGCCAGTAGTTTTGAGGACACCGGGGAGCTGTTTTTT. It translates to CASSFEDTGELFF.

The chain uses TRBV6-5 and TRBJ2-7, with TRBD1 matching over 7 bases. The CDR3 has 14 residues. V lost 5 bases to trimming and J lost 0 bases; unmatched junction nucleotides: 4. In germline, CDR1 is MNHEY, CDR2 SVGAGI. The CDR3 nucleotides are TGTGCCAGCAGTCGGACAGGCCCCTCCTACGAGCAGTACTTC. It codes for CASSRTGPSYEQYF.

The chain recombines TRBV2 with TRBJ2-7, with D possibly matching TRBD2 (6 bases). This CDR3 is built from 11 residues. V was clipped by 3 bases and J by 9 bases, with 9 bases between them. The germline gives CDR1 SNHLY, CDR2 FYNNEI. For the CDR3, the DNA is TGTGCCAGCAGTGACGGGGGAGGGCAGTACTTC. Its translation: CASSDGGGQYF.

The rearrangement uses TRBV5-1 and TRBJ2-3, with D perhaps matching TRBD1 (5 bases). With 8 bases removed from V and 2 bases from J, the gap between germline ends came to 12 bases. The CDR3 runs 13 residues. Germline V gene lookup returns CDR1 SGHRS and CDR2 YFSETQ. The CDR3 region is CASGPGATDTQYF. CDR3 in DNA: TGCGCCAGTGGACCTGGGGCCACAGATACGCAGTATTTT.

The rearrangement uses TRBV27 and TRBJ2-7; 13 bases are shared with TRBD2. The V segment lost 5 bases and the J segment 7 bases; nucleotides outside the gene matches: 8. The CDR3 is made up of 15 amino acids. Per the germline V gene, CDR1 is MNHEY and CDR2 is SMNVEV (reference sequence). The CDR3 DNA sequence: TGTGCCAGCAGTGACGGGACTAGCGGGACAAAAGAGCAGTACTTC. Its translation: CASSDGTSGTKEQYF.

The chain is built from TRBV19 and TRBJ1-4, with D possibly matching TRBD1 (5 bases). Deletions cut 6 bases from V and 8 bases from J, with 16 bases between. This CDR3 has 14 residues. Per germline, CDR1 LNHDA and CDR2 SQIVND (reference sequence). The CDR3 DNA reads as TGTGCCAGTAGCCGGGTGGGGGGTGAAGAAAAACTGTTTTTT. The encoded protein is CASSRVGGEEKLFF.

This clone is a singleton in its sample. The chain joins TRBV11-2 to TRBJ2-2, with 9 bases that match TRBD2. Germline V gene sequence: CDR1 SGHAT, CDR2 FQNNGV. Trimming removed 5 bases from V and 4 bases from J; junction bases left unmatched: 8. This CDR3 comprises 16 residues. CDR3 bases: TGTGCCAGCAGCCCCTGGGGACTAGCTAGCACCGGGGAGCTGTTTTTT. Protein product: CASSPWGLASTGELFF.

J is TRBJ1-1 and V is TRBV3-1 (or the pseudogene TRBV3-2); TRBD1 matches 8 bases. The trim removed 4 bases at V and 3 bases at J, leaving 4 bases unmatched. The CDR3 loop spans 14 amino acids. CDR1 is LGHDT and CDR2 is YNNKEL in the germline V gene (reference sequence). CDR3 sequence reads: CASSLRGRDTEAFF. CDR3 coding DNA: TGTGCCAGCAGCCTCAGGGGGCGAGACACTGAAGCTTTCTTT.

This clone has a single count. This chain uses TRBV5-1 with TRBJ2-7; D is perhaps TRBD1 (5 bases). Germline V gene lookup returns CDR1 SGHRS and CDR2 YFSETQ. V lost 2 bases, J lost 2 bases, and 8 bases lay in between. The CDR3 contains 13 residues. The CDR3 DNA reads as TGCGCCAGCAGCTTACCAGGGACCTACGAGCAGTACTTC. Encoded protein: CASSLPGTYEQYF.

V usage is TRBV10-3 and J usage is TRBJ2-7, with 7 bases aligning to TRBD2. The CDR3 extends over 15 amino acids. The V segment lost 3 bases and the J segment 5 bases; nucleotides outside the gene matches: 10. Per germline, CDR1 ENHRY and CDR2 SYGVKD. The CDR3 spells CAISEMGGPEHEQYF. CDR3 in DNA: TGTGCCATCAGTGAAATGGGAGGGCCGGAACACGAGCAGTACTTC.